Given below is one TCR beta chain in context. This entry belongs to a study of control samples from healthy donors and cancer patients. Profiled with immunoSEQ multiplex PCR; TCRdb holds only in-frame clones, not every one. The repertoire holds approximately 70,000 clones, roughly 82% seen once, with about 15% in the top ten. This clonotype was obtained from a man in his fifties or sixties in good health. Sample: blood.

CDR3 residues: CASRNSQETQYF. The DNA for the CDR3 is TGTGCCAGCAGGAACAGCCAAGAGACCCAGTACTTC. The gene calls are TRBV7-8 and TRBJ2-5; D uncertain. The germline V and J ends were trimmed by 6 bases and 1 base, with 6 bases remaining between them. The V gene's germline CDR1 is SGHVS and CDR2 FQNEAQ. The CDR3 loop spans 12 amino acids.